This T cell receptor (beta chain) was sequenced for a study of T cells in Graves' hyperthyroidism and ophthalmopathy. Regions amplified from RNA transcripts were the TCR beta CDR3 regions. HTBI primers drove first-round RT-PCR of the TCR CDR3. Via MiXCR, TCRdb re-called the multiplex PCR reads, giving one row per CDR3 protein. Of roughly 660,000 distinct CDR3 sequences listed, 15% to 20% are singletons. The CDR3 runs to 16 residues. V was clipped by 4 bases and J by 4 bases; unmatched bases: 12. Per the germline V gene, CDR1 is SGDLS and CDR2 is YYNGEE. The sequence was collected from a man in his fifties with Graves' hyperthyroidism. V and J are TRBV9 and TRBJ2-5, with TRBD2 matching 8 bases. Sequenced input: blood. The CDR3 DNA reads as TGTGCCAGCAGCCCGATGGGTAGCGGGAAAGGAGAGACCCAGTACTTC. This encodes CASSPMGSGKGETQYF.